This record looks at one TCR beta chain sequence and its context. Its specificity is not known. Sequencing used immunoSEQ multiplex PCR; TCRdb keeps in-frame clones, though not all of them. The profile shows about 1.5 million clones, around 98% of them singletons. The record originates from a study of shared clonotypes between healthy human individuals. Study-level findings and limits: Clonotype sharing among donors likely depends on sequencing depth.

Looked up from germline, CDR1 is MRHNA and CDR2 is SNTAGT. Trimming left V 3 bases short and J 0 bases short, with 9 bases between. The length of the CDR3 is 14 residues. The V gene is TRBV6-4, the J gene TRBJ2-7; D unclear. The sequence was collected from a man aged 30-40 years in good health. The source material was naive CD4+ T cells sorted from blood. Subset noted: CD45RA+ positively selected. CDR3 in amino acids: CASSESESSYEQYF. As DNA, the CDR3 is TGTGCCAGCAGTGAATCCGAGAGCTCCTACGAGCAGTACTTC.